This T cell receptor beta chain was sequenced during a study of blood T cell repertoires in COVID-19. Across the whole study: Acute and convalescent COVID-19 samples came from the United States, Italy and Spain. In each case, the material was cDNA or gDNA derived from T cells, B-cell-depleted T cells, or PBMCs.

Source study methods: Researchers report that nucleated cell counts were estimated from reference gene primer amplification. Sequenced by immunoSEQ multiplex PCR; TCRdb stores in-frame clones only, minus some. V and J calls and clone size are given by that table; D and trimming were obtained from the DNA. Altogether tens of thousands of clones are present, about 91% being singletons, with the ten largest covering under 2.5%. The CDR3 sequence is 18 residues long. Germline V gene lookup returns CDR1 LGHNA and CDR2 YSLEER. Trimming took 3 bases from V and 4 from J; bases not matched to a gene: 9. This rearrangement joins TRBV4-3 to TRBJ2-1; TRBD2 agrees at 13 bases. Sequenced sample: peripheral blood. The sequence came from a man in his fifties or sixties with acute or convalescent COVID-19. CDR3 nucleotide sequence: TGCGCCAGCAGCCAGAGCCGCGGGACTAGCGGGATGTACAATGAGCAGTTCTTC. Translated: CASSQSRGTSGMYNEQFF.